This passage covers 9 T cell receptor beta chains from one sample sequenced in a study of low-dose radiotherapy and immunotherapy resistance in tumors. Alpha- and beta-chain coverage of first-strand cDNA came from TRAV- and TRBV-specific primers. TCRs were put through roughly 19 PCR cycles of amplification with Phusion. A constant-region primer and the V-primer adapter served as the primer pair. A single record per CDR3 protein comes from TCRdb applying MiXCR to the reads. Of about 58,000 distinct CDR3 sequences in the sample, about 23% are singletons; the top ten hold approximately 6.4%. Time point given: after trial treatment. The sample's treatment: LDRT plus nivolumab, ipilimumab, low-dose cyclophosphamide and aspirin (RACIN trial). The source was PBMCs, collected after low-dose radiotherapy plus immunotherapy. These receptor sequences come from a male donor with prostate cancer.

This clonotype showed up many times. This rearrangement joins TRBV18 to TRBJ1-1; 10 nucleotides line up with TRBD1. The CDR3 has 16 residues. The V and J ends lost 3 bases and 5 bases, in that order; junction bases with no gene match: 9. Germline lookup yields CDR1 KGHSH and CDR2 LQKENI. The CDR3 spells CASSPQTGGSRTEAFF. CDR3 nucleotides: TGTGCCAGCTCACCTCAGACAGGGGGCTCTCGGACTGAAGCTTTCTTT.

This rearrangement joins TRBV5-5 to TRBJ2-5, with TRBD2 identical over 10 bases. V lost 7 bases, J lost 2 bases, and 14 bases stayed unmatched. The CDR3 spans 17 residues. Germline V gene data show CDR1 as SGHKS and CDR2 as YYEKEE (reference sequence). The DNA for the CDR3 is TGTGCCAGCGGTACTAGCGGGATACAAACGGCACAAGAGACCCAGTACTTC. It yields the protein CASGTSGIQTAQETQYF.

The J gene is TRBJ2-7, the V gene TRBV28; TRBD1 might be the D (6 bases). CDR3 length: 13 amino acids. CDR1 is MDHEN, CDR2 SYDVKM, per germline. V lost 7 bases and J 7 bases, leaving 17 bases between the germline ends. CDR3 coding DNA: TGTGCCAGCACCCCGGTAGGGGGTGGGGAGCAGTACTTC. Translating gives CASTPVGGGEQYF.

This clonotype appeared many times. J is TRBJ2-6 and V is TRBV5-4, with D possibly being TRBD1 or TRBD2 (5 bases each). This CDR3 is built from 15 residues. V lost 4 bases to trimming and J lost 4 bases, with 12 bases between them. CDR1 and CDR2 (germline): SGHNT, YYREEE (reference sequence). This CDR3 reads CASSIQGRGANVLTF. In DNA form, the CDR3 reads TGTGCCAGCAGCATTCAGGGACGCGGGGCCAACGTCCTGACTTTC. Together with reference TRBV5-4 and TRBJ2-6, the CDR3 gives the full variable domain: ETGVTQSPTHLIKTRGQQVTLRCSSQSGHNTVSWYQQALGQGPQFIFQYYREEENGRGNFPPRFSGLQFPNYSSELNVNALELDDSALYLCASSIQGRGANVLTFGAGSRLTVL.

This clonotype is judged medium-sized. The rearrangement uses TRBV5-1 and TRBJ2-1, with TRBD2 matching 12 bases. The CDR3 is made up of 15 amino acids. The germline V gene has CDR1 SGHRS and CDR2 YFSETQ. The V and J ends lost 2 bases and 9 bases, in that order; junction bases with no gene match: 6. CDR3 coding DNA: TGCGCCAGCAGCTTCCTAGCGGGAGGGACACCTGAGCAGTTCTTC. This translates into CASSFLAGGTPEQFF.

This clonotype was recorded at least ten times. The CDR3 here is CASSIPQGAGEVGTDTQYF. CDR3 bases: TGTGCCAGCAGTATACCTCAAGGGGCGGGAGAGGTGGGCACAGATACGCAGTATTTT. V and J are TRBV28 and TRBJ2-3; TRBD2 matches at 7 bases. CDR1 and CDR2 (germline): MDHEN, SYDVKM. The junction had 18 bases not matched to a gene; V was cut back by 5 bases and J by 1 base. There are 19 residues in the CDR3.

As for this clonotype: Being one base from a much bigger clone, this may be a read error. This sequence joins TRBV7-6 and TRBJ2-3; TRBD2 agrees at 13 bases. Germline CDR1 SGHVS, CDR2 FNYEAQ. The CDR3 consists of 18 residues. CDR3 sequence (DNA): TGTGCCAGCAGCGCAAGACTAGCGGGGGGCTCAAGCACAGATACGCAGTGTTTT. It translates to CASSARLAGGSSTDTQCF.

This clonotype was counted ten times or more. The rearrangement uses TRBV7-2 and TRBJ1-4; TRBD1 agrees at 8 bases. CDR3 length: 18 amino acids. Germline V gives CDR1 SGHTA, CDR2 FQGNSA. V trimming: 2 bases; J trimming: 8 bases; junction bases outside the gene matches: 16. The CDR3 region has the DNA TGTGCCAGCAGCTTATTTATACGGTCTGGACAGGGTGGCGAAAAACTGTTTTTT. Its protein is CASSLFIRSGQGGEKLFF.

This clonotype came up many times. The rearrangement links TRBV9 to TRBJ2-7, with 8 bases that match TRBD1. The trim removed 4 bases at V and 1 base at J, leaving 4 bases unmatched. Germline CDR1 is SGDLS and CDR2 is YYNGEE. CDR3 size: 14 residues. The CDR3 here is CASSFGQGSYEQYF. CDR3 sequence (DNA): TGTGCCAGCAGCTTCGGACAGGGTTCCTACGAGCAGTACTTC.